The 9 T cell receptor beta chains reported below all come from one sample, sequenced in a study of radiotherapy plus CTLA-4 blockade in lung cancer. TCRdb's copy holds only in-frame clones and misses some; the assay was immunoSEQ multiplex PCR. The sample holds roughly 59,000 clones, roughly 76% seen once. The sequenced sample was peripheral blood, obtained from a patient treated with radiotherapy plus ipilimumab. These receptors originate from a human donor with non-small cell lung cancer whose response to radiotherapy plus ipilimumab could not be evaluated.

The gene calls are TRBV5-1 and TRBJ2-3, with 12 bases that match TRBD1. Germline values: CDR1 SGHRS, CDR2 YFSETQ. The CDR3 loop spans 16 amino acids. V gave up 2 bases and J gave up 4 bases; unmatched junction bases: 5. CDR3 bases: TGCGCCAGCAGCTTACTGGGGACAGGGGGCTCAGATACGCAGTATTTT. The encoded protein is CASSLLGTGGSDTQYF.

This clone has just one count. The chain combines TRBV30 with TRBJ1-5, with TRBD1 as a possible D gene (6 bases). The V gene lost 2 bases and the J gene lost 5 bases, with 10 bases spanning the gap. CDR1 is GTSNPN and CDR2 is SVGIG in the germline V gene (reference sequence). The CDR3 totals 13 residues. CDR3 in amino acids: CAWSSGGHQPQHF. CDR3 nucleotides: TGTGCCTGGAGTAGCGGGGGGCATCAGCCCCAGCATTTT. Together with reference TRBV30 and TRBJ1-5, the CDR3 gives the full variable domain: SQTIHQWPATLVQPVGSPLSLECTVEGTSNPNLYWYRQAAGRGLQLLFYSVGIGQISSEVPQNLSASRPQDRQFILSSKKLLLSDSGFYLCAWSSGGHQPQHFGDGTRLSIL.

DNA for the CDR3: TGTGCCAGCAGTTCCCGTAAGACTTCGGGAAATTCACCCCTCCACTTT. It translates to CASSSRKTSGNSPLHF. The chain combines TRBV27 with TRBJ1-6; no firm D call. Trimming left V 4 bases short and J 7 bases short, with 17 bases between. This CDR3 is 16 amino acids long. The germline CDR1 and CDR2 sequences are MNHEY and SMNVEV (reference sequence).

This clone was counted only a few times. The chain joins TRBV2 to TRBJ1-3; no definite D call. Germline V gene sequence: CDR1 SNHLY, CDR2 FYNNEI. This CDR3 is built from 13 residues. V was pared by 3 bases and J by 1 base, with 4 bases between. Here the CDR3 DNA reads TGTGCCAGCAGTGAGACATCTGGAAACACCATATATTTT. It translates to CASSETSGNTIYF. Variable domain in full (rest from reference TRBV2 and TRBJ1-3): EPEVTQTPSHQVTQMGQEVILRCVPISNHLYFYWYRQILGQKVEFLVSFYNNEISEKSEIFDDQFSVERPDGSNFTLKIRSTKLEDSAMYFCASSETSGNTIYFGEGSWLTVV.

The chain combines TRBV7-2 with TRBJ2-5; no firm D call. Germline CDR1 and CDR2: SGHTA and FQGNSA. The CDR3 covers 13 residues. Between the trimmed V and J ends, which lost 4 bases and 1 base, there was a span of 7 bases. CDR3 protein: CASSSTPQETQYF. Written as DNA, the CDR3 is TGTGCCAGCAGCTCGACACCCCAAGAGACCCAGTACTTC. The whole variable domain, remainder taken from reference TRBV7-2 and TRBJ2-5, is GAGVSQSPSNKVTEKGKDVELRCDPISGHTALYWYRQSLGQGLEFLIYFQGNSAPDKSGLPSDRFSAERTGGSVSTLTIQRTQQEDSAVYLCASSSTPQETQYFGPGTRLLVL.

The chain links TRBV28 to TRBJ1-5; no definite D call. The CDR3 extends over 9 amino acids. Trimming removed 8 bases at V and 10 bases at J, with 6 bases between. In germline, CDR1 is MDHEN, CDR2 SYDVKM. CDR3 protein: CASPSPQHF. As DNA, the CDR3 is TGTGCCAGCCCTAGCCCCCAGCATTTT.

The CDR3 sequence: CASRPPGLHLHGYTF. DNA of the CDR3: TGTGCCAGCAGGCCCCCGGGACTCCACCTCCATGGCTACACCTTC. The chain carries TRBV6-5 and TRBJ1-2; TRBD1 is a possible D gene (5 bases). From germline, CDR1 is MNHEY and CDR2 SVGAGI. The germline V and J ends were trimmed by 6 bases and 6 bases, with 20 bases remaining between them. This CDR3 has 15 amino acids.

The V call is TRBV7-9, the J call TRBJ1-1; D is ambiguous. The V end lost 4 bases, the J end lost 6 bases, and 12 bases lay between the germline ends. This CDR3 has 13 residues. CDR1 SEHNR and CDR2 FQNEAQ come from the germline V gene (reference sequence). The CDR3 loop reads CASSSTPVPEAFF. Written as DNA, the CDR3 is TGTGCCAGCAGCTCCACACCCGTGCCTGAAGCTTTCTTT.

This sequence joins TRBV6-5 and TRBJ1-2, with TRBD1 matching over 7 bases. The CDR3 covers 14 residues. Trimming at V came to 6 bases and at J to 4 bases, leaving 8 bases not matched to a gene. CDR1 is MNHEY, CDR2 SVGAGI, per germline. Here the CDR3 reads CASRTTGFAYGYTF. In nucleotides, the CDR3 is TGTGCCAGCAGAACGACAGGGTTTGCCTATGGCTACACCTTC.